This TCR beta chain originates from a study of CD8 T cells in ankylosing spondylitis. Study-level results: According to the report, clones linked to the disease were significantly enriched in matched synovial fluid samples taken from ankylosing spondylitis patients.

Via MiXCR, TCRdb re-called the 5' RACE reads, giving one row per CDR3 protein. The sample records more than 250,000 distinct CDR3 sequences, approximately 10% being singletons. The CDR3 is 13 amino acids. Germline values: CDR1 MNHEY, CDR2 SMNVEV (reference sequence). V trimming: 7 bases; J trimming: 2 bases; junction bases outside the gene matches: 3. In this sample, this clonotype turned up many times. The antigen is undetermined. The material sequenced was blood, either unsorted or a sorted T cell fraction (not recorded which). This sequence originates from a female donor with ankylosing spondylitis or in good health (not recorded which). V usage is TRBV27 and J usage is TRBJ2-7, with TRBD1 matching 9 bases. The DNA for the CDR3 is TGTGCCAGCACCCGGGACAGGGCCTACGAGCAGTACTTC. Amino acid sequence: CASTRDRAYEQYF.